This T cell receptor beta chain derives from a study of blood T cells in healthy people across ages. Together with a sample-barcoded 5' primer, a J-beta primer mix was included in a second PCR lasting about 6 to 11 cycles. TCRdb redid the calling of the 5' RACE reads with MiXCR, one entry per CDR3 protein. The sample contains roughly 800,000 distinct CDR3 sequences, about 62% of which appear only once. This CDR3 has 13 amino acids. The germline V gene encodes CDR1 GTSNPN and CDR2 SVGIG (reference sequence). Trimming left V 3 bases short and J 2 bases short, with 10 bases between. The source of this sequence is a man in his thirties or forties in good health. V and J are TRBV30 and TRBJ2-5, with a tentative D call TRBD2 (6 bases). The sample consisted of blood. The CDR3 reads CAWSRGGQETQYF. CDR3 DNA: TGTGCCTGGAGCCGGGGAGGTCAAGAGACCCAGTACTTC.